The clone carrying this T cell receptor (beta chain) was detected only a few times. Its antigen is undetermined. In the original processing: Each library had about 2 to 3.6 million CDR3 reads and about 90,000 to nearly 500,000 clonotypes. TCRdb re-called the 5' RACE reads through MiXCR, storing one row per CDR3 protein. TCRdb's processing, not the study's, gives the V and J calls here. The repertoire consists of 350,000 to 450,000 distinct CDR3 sequences, with roughly 27% occurring once and the leading ten covering about 6%. These data are taken from a study of identical twins' blood T cells. The donors were healthy female monozygous twins, three pairs in total. V was trimmed by 7 bases and J by 3 bases, leaving 16 bases between them. The CDR3 sequence is 14 residues long. Study-wide findings and caveats: Even for out-of-frame TCRbeta, twins reportedly shared V gene usage much more than unrelated donors. Shared environment remains a possible cause of twin similarity.

Material: PBMCs. The J gene is TRBJ2-7, the V gene TRBV12-3 or TRBV12-4; tentative D call: TRBD2 (6 bases). The clonotype originates from a woman between 18 and 50 years old in good health. The CDR3 nucleotides are TGTGCCAGCACCAGGGACTCAAAAAACTACGAGCAGTACTTC. Translated: CASTRDSKNYEQYF.